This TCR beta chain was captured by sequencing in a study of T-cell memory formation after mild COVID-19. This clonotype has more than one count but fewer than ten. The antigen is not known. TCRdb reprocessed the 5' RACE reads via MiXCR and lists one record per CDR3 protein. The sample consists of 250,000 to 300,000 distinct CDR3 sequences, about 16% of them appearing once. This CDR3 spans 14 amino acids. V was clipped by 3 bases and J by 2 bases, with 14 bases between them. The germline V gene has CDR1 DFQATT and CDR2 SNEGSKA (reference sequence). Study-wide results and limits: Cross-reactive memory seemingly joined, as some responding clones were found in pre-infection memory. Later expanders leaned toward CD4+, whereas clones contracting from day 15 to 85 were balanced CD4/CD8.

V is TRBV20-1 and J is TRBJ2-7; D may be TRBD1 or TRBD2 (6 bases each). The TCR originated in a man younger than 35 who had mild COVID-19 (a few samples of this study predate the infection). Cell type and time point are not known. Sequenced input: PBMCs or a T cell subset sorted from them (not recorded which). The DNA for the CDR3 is TGCAGTGCTAGTCGAGGGGGGCGTACCTACGAGCAGTACTTC. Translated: CSASRGGRTYEQYF.